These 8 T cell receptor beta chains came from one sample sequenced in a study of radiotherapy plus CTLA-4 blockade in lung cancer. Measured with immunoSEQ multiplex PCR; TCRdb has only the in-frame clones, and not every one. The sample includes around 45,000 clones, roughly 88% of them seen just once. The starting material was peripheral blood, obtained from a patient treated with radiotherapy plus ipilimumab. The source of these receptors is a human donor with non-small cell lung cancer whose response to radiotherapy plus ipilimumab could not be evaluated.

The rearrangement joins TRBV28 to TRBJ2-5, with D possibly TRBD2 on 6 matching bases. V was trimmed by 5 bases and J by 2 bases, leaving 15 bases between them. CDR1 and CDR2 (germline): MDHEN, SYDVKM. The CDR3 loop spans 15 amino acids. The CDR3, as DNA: TGTGCCAGCAGTATAGCGGACTCCACTCAAGAGACCCAGTACTTC. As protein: CASSIADSTQETQYF. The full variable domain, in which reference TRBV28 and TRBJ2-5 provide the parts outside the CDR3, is DVKVTQSSRYLVKRTGEKVFLECVQDMDHENMFWYRQDPGLGLRLIYFSYDVKMKEKGDIPEGYSVSREKKERFSLILESASTNQTSMYLCASSIADSTQETQYFGPGTRLLVL.

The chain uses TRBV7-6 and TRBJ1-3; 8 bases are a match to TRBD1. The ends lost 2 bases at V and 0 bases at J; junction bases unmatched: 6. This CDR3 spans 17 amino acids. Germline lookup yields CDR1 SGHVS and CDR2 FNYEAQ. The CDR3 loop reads CASSLFGTGVSGNTIYF. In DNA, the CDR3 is TGTGCCAGCAGCTTATTCGGGACAGGCGTCTCTGGAAACACCATATATTTT.

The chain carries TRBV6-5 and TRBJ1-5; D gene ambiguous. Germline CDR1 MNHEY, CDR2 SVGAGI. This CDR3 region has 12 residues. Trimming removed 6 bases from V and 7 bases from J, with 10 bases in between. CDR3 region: CASSQGSQPQHF. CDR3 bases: TGTGCCAGCAGCCAAGGTAGCCAGCCCCAGCATTTT.

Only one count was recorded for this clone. The CDR3 is CASSRFKGLAGQNTGELFF. CDR3 DNA: TGTGCCAGCAGCCGTTTCAAGGGACTAGCGGGACAGAACACCGGGGAGCTGTTTTTT. This chain links TRBV7-8 with TRBJ2-2; 13 positions match TRBD2. V shed 5 bases, J shed 1 base, and the junction held 10 bases outside the gene matches. Germline CDR1 and CDR2: SGHVS and FQNEAQ. The CDR3 length is 19 residues.

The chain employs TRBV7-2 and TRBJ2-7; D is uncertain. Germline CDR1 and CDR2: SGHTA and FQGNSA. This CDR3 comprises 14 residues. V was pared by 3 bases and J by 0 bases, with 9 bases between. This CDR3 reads CASSFGPSSYEQYF. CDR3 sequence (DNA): TGTGCCAGCAGCTTTGGCCCCAGCTCCTACGAGCAGTACTTC.

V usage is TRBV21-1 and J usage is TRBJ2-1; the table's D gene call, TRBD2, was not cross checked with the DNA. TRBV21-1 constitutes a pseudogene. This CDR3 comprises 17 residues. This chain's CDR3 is CASSKAFSGMTYNEQFF. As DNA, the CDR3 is TGTGCCAGCAGCAAAGCCTTTAGCGGGATGACCTACAATGAGCAGTTCTTC.

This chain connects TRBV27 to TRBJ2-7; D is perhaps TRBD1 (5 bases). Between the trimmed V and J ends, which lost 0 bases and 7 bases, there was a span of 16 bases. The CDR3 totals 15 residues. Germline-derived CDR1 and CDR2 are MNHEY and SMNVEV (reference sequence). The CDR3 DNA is TGTGCCAGCAGTTTATCGACAGCCTCTTGGGGTGAGCAGTACTTC. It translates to CASSLSTASWGEQYF.

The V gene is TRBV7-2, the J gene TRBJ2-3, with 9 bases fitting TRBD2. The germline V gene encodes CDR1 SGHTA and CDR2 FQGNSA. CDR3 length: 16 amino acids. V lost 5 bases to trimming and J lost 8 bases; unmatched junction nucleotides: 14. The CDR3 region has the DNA TGTGCCAGCAGCACCCGGCGGGGGGGCCAAGGAGGTACGCAGTATTTT. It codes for CASSTRRGGQGGTQYF.